This T cell receptor (beta chain) was sequenced in a study of blood T cell repertoires in COVID-19. On the study more broadly: T cells, B-cell-depleted T cells, or PBMCs provided the cDNA or gDNA that served as material.

V lost 6 bases to trimming and J lost 2 bases, with 15 bases between them. Germline CDR1 is SNHLY and CDR2 is FYNNEI. The CDR3 loop spans 15 amino acids. Only in-frame clones appear in the TCRdb table, and some are missing; sequencing was by immunoSEQ multiplex PCR. The sample shows about 200,000 clones, around 86% of them seen only once. Participants were placed into cohorts based on the clinical history they reported. Sequenced material: PBMCs or T cells enriched from blood (not recorded which). The TCR comes from a man aged 40-55 years with acute COVID-19. The rearrangement joins TRBV2 to TRBJ2-3, with D tentatively TRBD2 (6 bases). The CDR3 sequence is CASRARAGSTDTQYF. CDR3 in DNA: TGTGCCAGCAGAGCCCGAGCGGGCTCCACAGATACGCAGTATTTT.